Listed below are T cell receptor beta chains from one sample, sequenced in a study of blood T cell repertoires in COVID-19. Here immunoSEQ multiplex PCR was the method, and the copy in TCRdb shows in-frame clones only, minus some. The table records around 200,000 clones, 85% of them present only once. The sequenced sample consisted of peripheral blood. These receptors originate from an elderly woman with acute or convalescent COVID-19. The CDR3 runs from the conserved cysteine through the conserved F or W. Clone size, where shown, is once, few, many, or a class for clones that have expanded.

J | size | V | CDR3
TRBJ1-6 | NA | TRBV7-9 | CASSLAANSPLHF
TRBJ1-1 | NA | TRBV30 | CAWSRQLEAFF
TRBJ2-7 | NA | TRBV11-3 | CASSLGPGGQEQYF
TRBJ2-2 | NA | TRBV5-1 | CASSLGQRNTGELFF
TRBJ2-2 | few | TRBV28 | CACLPGTGDTGELFF
TRBJ1-5 | NA | TRBV3-1/TRBV3-2 | CASSQAGGGQPQHF
TRBJ2-7 | NA | TRBV7-2 | CASSSRGGYEQYF
TRBJ2-4 | NA | TRBV6-5 | CATYPAGTKNIQYF
TRBJ2-3 | NA | TRBV5-4 | CASSQGLTGVDTQYF
TRBJ1-2 | NA | TRBV4-2 | CASSEANYGYTF
TRBJ2-7 | NA | TRBV5-6 | CASSSDYLSYEQYF
TRBJ1-5 | NA | TRBV27 | CASSSGTGGVQPQHF
TRBJ2-7 | NA | TRBV6-2/TRBV6-3 | CASSSTTQGLNEQYF
TRBJ2-7 | NA | TRBV18 | CASSPLQGGYEQYF
TRBJ2-7 | NA | TRBV5-5 | CASSTTSGSSRRTYEQYF
TRBJ2-5 | NA | TRBV7-9 | CASSLRPFSGQETQYF
TRBJ1-2 | NA | TRBV7-9 | CASSLLIPLVNYGYTF
TRBJ1-5 | NA | TRBV6-2/TRBV6-3 | CASSQQGSNQPQHF
TRBJ1-3 | NA | TRBV19 | CASSIPGYGNTIYF
TRBJ1-2 | once | TRBV21-1 | CARNPGQGYGYTF
TRBJ2-2 | NA | TRBV10-3 | CAISEGGGRTTGELFF
TRBJ2-7 | NA | TRBV28 | CASSPRRGNVYEQYF